This T cell receptor beta chain was recorded in a study of OX40 agonist ivuxolimab in advanced cancers. Findings and caveats of the study: Among the lowest peripheral clonal expansion occurred in 0.1-3.0 mg/kg partial responders. Part of the nonresponder group also had normalized T-cell clonal expansion that was low. On average, CD8+ T cells showed a greater number of expanded clones than CD4+.

A note on this clone: The antigen remains unidentified.

Patients were ruled out by autoimmune disease history or systemic immunosuppression. Trimming took off 5 bases at V and 11 bases at J, with 12 bases between the two ends. CDR1 and CDR2 from the germline V gene are GTSNPN and SVGIG (reference sequence). The CDR3 runs to 10 residues. Sequencing was performed with immunoSEQ multiplex PCR; in TCRdb, only in-frame clones are kept and a portion is missing. The sample carries about 73,000 clones, roughly 90% recorded once. This material consisted of CD4+ or CD8+ T cells sorted from blood, taken in a trial of the OX40 agonist ivuxolimab. The TCR was taken from an adult with an advanced solid tumor such as melanoma, head and neck, liver or kidney cancer. The gene calls are TRBV30 and TRBJ1-1; maybe TRBD1 (5 bases). As DNA, the CDR3 is TGTGCCTGGTGGGGTGGGGCCGCTTTCTTT. Its protein product is CAWWGGAAFF.